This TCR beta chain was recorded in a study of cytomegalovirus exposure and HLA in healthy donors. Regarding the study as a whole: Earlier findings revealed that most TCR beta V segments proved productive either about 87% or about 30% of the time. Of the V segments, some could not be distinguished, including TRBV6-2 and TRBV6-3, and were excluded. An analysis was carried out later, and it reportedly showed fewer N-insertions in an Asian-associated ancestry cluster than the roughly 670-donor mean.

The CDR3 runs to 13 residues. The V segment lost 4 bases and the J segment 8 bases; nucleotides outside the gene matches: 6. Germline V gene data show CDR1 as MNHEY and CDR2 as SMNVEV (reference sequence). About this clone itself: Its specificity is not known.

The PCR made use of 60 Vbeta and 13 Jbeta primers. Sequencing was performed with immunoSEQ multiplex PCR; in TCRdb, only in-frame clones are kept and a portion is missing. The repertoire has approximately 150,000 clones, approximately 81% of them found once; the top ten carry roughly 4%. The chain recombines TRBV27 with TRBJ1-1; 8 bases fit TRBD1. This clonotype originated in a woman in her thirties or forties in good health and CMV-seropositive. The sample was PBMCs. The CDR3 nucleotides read TGTGCCAGCAGTTCCAGGGGGCCTAGAGAAGCTTTCTTT. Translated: CASSSRGPREAFF.